This T cell receptor beta chain came from a study of beta chain features in type 1 diabetes. The CDR3 spans 14 residues. CDR1 is MNHNS, CDR2 SASEGT, per germline. With V trimmed by 5 bases and J by 7 bases, 6 bases remained unmatched. The table lists this clone with a few counts. No antigen is known for it. Every donor had blood drawn once into heparin, around 100 mL on average. Via the markers CD45RO/CCR7/CD25/CD127/CD95/CD27, stem cell-like memory, regulatory, central memory and naive CD4+ cells were sorted. The study reverse transcribed the entire isolated RNA, so it sequenced expressed TCRB transcripts. Libraries were prepared by immunoSEQ multiplex PCR; TCRdb keeps only in-frame clonotypes and omits some of them. Of 250,000 to 350,000 clones listed, roughly an eighth are singletons. Study-wide results and limits: The similarity of naive, central memory and Treg TCRB repertoires appeared greater among patients than among healthy donors. Patients with type 1 diabetes carried fewer insertions and had more deletions at their VDJ junctions. People with Type 1 diabetes carried modestly yet significantly shorter TCRB CDR3s in all four CD4+ subsets.

The rearrangement joins TRBV6-1 to TRBJ1-4; 8 nucleotides match TRBD1. The TCR originated in a man aged 25-45 years with type 1 diabetes. The specimen sequenced was naive CD4+ T cells from blood. The CDR3 bases are TGTGCCAGCAGTTTCGGACAGGGACGTGAAAAACTGTTTTTT. The encoded protein is CASSFGQGREKLFF.